The 13 T cell receptor beta chains below come from one sample, sequenced in a study of T-cell memory formation after mild COVID-19 (dated by TCRdb to 2020 to 2023). Libraries came from 5' RACE. Sequenced on an Illumina NovaSeq 6000. TCRdb itself trimmed the public reads at Q25 with fastp, ran MiXCR and retained productive beta chains. Every entry covers one CDR3 protein and lists the most common genes and DNA from its rows. This sample holds about 320,000 distinct CDR3 sequences; roughly an eighth were observed only once. The ten largest make up roughly 21% of the sample. Sequencing was carried out using PBMCs or a T cell subset sorted from them (not recorded which). Receptors originate from a man between 18 and 35 years old who had mild COVID-19 (a few samples of this study predate the infection). The sample titles of this study are shuffled in the database, so cell type and time point are left out; the donor was told from shared clones.

The J gene is TRBJ2-2, the V gene TRBV5-6; 10 bases map to TRBD2. V lost 1 base to trimming and J lost 8 bases; unmatched junction nucleotides: 11. CDR3 length equals 17 residues. The germline V gene has CDR1 SGHDT and CDR2 YYEEEE. In DNA, the CDR3 is TGTGCCAGCAGCTTGAATAGGGCTAGCGGGGGCCGAGGGGAGCTGTTTTTT. This codes for CASSLNRASGGRGELFF.

This clonotype has at least ten counts. This chain uses TRBV10-3 with TRBJ1-3; the D is unclear. The germline CDR1 and CDR2 sequences are ENHRY and SYGVKD. The CDR3 sequence is 15 residues long. Trimming took off 4 bases at V and 0 bases at J, with 10 bases between the two ends. The CDR3 nucleotides are TGTGCCATCAGTGGTGGAGGCTCCTCTGGAAACACCATATATTTT. The encoded protein is CAISGGGSSGNTIYF.

V usage is TRBV6-2 or TRBV6-3 and J usage is TRBJ2-5, with D uncertain. This CDR3 comprises 11 residues. V was shortened by 1 base and J by 7 bases, with 4 bases between the two germline ends. CDR1 and CDR2 (germline): MNHEY, SVGEGT. Here the CDR3 reads CASSYWGTQYF. For the CDR3, the DNA is TGTGCCAGCAGTTACTGGGGGACCCAGTACTTC.

This clonotype was found many times. V is TRBV5-1 and J is TRBJ2-1; 10 bases agree with TRBD2. Germline trimming cut 4 bases from V and 9 bases from J; bases unmatched to any gene: 10. The CDR3 is 15 residues long. Germline CDR1 SGHRS, CDR2 YFSETQ. The CDR3 bases are TGCGCCAGCAGCGGTAGCGGGGGGAGTTATGTTGAGCAGTTCTTC. Translation: CASSGSGGSYVEQFF.

This clonotype showed up just a few times. The gene calls are TRBV20-1 and TRBJ2-7; 7 positions agree with TRBD1. The V gene end was trimmed by 5 bases and the J gene end by 2 bases; junction bases not matched to a gene: 6. Per germline, CDR1 DFQATT and CDR2 SNEGSKA (reference sequence). This CDR3 has 13 amino acids. The CDR3 sequence: CSARRQGAYEQYV. CDR3 coding DNA: TGCAGTGCTCGTCGACAGGGAGCCTACGAGCAGTACGTC.

This clonotype was detected a few times. CDR3: CASSAGGPETQYF. The CDR3 DNA is TGTGCCAGCAGCGCGGGGGGGCCAGAGACCCAGTACTTC. The chain links TRBV7-3 to TRBJ2-5; 9 nucleotides match TRBD2. The CDR3 runs 13 residues. CDR1 and CDR2 (germline): SGHTA, FQGTGA. The J segment lost 4 bases and the V segment lost 5 bases, leaving 2 bases of the junction unmatched. Drawing the rest from reference TRBV7-3 and TRBJ2-5, the complete variable domain is GAGVSQTPSNKVTEKGKYVELRCDPISGHTALYWYRQSLGQGPEFLIYFQGTGAADDSGLPNDRFFAVRPEGSVSTLKIQRTERGDSAVYLCASSAGGPETQYFGPGTRLLVL.

This chain connects TRBV5-4 to TRBJ2-1, with 11 bases fitting TRBD2. J lost 8 bases, V lost 3 bases, and 16 bases had no gene match. The CDR3 has 18 residues. The V gene's germline CDR1 is SGHNT and CDR2 YYREEE (reference sequence). CDR3 nucleotides: TGTGCCAGCAGCTCGGGAAACTTCCTAGCGGGGGGCATAGATGAGCAGTTCTTC. It translates to CASSSGNFLAGGIDEQFF.

Only a few counts were recorded for this clonotype. The chain joins TRBV6-2 or TRBV6-3 to TRBJ2-2; 7 nucleotides align to TRBD2. The CDR3 is made up of 15 amino acids. The V and J ends lost 5 bases and 5 bases, in that order; junction bases with no gene match: 8. Germline CDR1 MNHEY, CDR2 SVGEGT. CDR3 nucleotide sequence: TGTGCCAGCAGTCGCGGGGGTGTATATACCGGGGAGCTGTTTTTT. Protein: CASSRGGVYTGELFF.

This clonotype was detected only a few times. This chain joins TRBV5-1 and TRBJ2-5; D may correspond to TRBD1 or TRBD2 (5 bases each). CDR1 is SGHRS, CDR2 YFSETQ, per germline. Trimming pared 4 bases from V and 3 bases from J, leaving 10 bases between. CDR3 length: 13 residues. In DNA, the CDR3 is TGCGCCAGCAGCCGGGACCAAAAAGAGACCCAGTACTTC. It specifies CASSRDQKETQYF.

This clonotype turned up a few times. V is TRBV4-1 and J is TRBJ1-5, with a tentative D call TRBD1 (6 bases). Germline V gene lookup returns CDR1 MGHRA and CDR2 YSYEKL. The V end lost 3 bases, the J end lost 7 bases, and 13 bases lay between the germline ends. There are 14 residues in the CDR3. CDR3 amino acids: CASSQGRGGQPQHF. The CDR3 nucleotides read TGCGCCAGCAGCCAGGGGAGGGGGGGCCAGCCCCAGCATTTT.

This clonotype was detected only once. The chain couples TRBV6-6 to TRBJ1-5; D is undetermined. CDR3 size: 16 residues. Trimming took 2 bases from V and 9 from J, leaving 20 bases between them. Germline V gene lookup returns CDR1 MNHNY and CDR2 SVGAGI (reference sequence). CDR3 bases: TGTGCCAGCAGTTACGTTTACGCGAGGGCCCCTCGGCCCCAGCATTTT. This gives the protein CASSYVYARAPRPQHF.

This clonotype appeared a few times. The chain joins TRBV7-9 to TRBJ2-1, with 8 bases aligning to TRBD1. J lost 4 bases, V lost 3 bases, and 5 bases had no gene match. The CDR3 consists of 15 residues. Germline CDR1 is SEHNR and CDR2 is FQNEAQ (reference sequence). As DNA, the CDR3 is TGTGCCAGCAGCTTGGCACAGGGGGAGTACAATGAGCAGTTCTTC. This encodes CASSLAQGEYNEQFF.

This chain's CDR3 is CASSYTGFNQPQHF. CDR3 DNA: TGTGCCAGCAGTTATACAGGGTTCAATCAGCCCCAGCATTTT. The rearrangement uses TRBV6-5 and TRBJ1-5, with a weak D call TRBD1 (6 bases). V lost 3 bases and J 3 bases, leaving 9 bases between the germline ends. The CDR3 length is 14 residues. Germline loops: CDR1 MNHEY, CDR2 SVGAGI.